This record concerns one TCR beta chain sequence. Its matching antigen is unknown. The sample comes from a study of cytomegalovirus exposure and HLA in healthy donors. Trimming shortened V by 3 bases and J by 6 bases, and 14 bases separated the two germline ends. CDR3 length: 14 amino acids. The germline V gene has CDR1 SNHLY and CDR2 FYNNEI. Using immunoSEQ multiplex PCR, the repertoire was profiled, and TCRdb retains in-frame clones only, with some absent. The sample shows approximately 100,000 clones, 88% of them seen only once. Findings of the study overall: According to a later analysis, TCR clusters from the first cohort tended to co-occur in the 120 or so validation repertoires. TCR beta chains numbering under 200 were designated cytomegalovirus-associated.

Sequenced material: PBMCs. The TCR comes from a woman between 18 and 30 years old in good health and CMV-seropositive. J is TRBJ1-1 and V is TRBV2; D gene uncertain. The CDR3 DNA reads as TGTGCCAGCAGTGACGGGAGCGGCTCGTCTGAAGCTTTCTTT. This sequence encodes CASSDGSGSSEAFF.